A single T cell receptor (beta chain) is shown here with its context. Its antigen is currently unknown. This sample is drawn from a study of metastatic and nonmetastatic thyroid tumors. Study summary: Comparison of repertoires was carried out across blood and tumor or nodule tissue from malignant and benign thyroid patients.

Per the original methods: For papillary thyroid cancer, a distant-metastasis classifier was constructed from CDR3 differences observed across clinicopathological groups. TCRdb re-clonotyped the PCR reads through MiXCR. The V and J calls follow TCRdb's processing rather than the paper's. The sample records approximately 3,000 clones, approximately 35% being singletons. Study-wide points: Benign nodules reportedly had significantly lower TCR beta diversity than malignant thyroid tumors in blood and tumor.

Before thyroid surgery, none of the patients had received any treatment. Sequenced material: tumor tissue. The receptor comes from a female donor with papillary thyroid cancer or a benign thyroid nodule (not recorded which). Some clones in this sample may be carry-over from other donors' samples.

CDR3 nucleotides: TGCAGTGCTAGAGATCCGTGGGGCCAACGGGGCGAGCAGTACTTC. This encodes CSARDPWGQRGEQYF. The gene calls are TRBV20-1 and TRBJ2-7; D tentatively reads TRBD1 or TRBD2 (5 bases each). Between the trimmed V and J ends, which lost 0 bases and 6 bases, there was a span of 18 bases. The CDR3 has 15 residues. Looked up from germline, CDR1 is DFQATT and CDR2 is SNEGSKA (reference sequence).